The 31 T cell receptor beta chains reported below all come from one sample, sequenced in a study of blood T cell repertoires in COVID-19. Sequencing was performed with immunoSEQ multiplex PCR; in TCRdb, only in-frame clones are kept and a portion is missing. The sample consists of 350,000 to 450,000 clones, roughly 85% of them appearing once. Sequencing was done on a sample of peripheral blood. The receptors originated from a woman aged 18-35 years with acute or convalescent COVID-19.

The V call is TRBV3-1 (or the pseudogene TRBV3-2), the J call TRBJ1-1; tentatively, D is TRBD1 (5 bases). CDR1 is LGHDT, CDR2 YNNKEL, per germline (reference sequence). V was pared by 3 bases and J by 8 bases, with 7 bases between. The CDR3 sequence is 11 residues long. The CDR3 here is CASSHDSEAFF. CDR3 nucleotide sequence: TGTGCCAGCAGCCACGACAGCGAAGCTTTCTTT.

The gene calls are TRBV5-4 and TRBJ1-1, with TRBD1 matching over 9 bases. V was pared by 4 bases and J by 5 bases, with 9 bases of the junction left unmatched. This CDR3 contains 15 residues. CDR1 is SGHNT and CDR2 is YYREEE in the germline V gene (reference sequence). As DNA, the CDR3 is TGTGCCAGCAGCGACTGGGACAGGGTGGGTACTGAAGCTTTCTTT. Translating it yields CASSDWDRVGTEAFF.

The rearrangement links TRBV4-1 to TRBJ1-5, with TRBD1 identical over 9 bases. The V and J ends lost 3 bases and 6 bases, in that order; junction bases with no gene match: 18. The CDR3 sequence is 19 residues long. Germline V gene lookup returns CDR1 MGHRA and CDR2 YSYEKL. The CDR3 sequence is CASSQTNPRTGVMSQPQHF. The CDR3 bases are TGCGCCAGCAGCCAGACCAACCCTCGGACAGGGGTTATGAGTCAGCCCCAGCATTTT.

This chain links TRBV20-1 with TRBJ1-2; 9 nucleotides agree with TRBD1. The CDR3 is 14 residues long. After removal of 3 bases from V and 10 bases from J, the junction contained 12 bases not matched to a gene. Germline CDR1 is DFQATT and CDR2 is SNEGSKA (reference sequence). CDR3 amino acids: CSASIPLGTGLYTF. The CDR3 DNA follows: TGCAGTGCTAGTATACCCTTGGGGACAGGGCTCTACACCTTC.

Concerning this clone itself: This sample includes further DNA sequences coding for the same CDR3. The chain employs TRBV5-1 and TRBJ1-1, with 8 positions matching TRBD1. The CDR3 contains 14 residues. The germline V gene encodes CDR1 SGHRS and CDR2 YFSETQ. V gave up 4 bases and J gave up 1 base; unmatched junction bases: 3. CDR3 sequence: CASSLTGGNTEAFF. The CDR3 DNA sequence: TGCGCCAGCAGCCTAACAGGGGGGAACACTGAAGCTTTCTTT.

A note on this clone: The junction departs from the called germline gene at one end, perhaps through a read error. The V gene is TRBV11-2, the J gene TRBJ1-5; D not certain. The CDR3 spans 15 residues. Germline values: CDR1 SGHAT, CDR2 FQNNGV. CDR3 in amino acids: CASSLDGLTNQPQHF. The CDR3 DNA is TGTGCCAGCAGCCTAGACGGACTCACCAATCAGCCCCAGCATTTT.

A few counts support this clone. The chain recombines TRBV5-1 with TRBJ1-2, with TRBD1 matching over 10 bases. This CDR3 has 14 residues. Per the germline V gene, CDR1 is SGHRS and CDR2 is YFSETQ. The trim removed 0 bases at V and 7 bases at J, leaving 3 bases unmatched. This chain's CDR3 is CASSLAGTGVGYTF. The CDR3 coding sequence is TGCGCCAGCAGCTTGGCTGGGACAGGGGTTGGCTACACCTTC.

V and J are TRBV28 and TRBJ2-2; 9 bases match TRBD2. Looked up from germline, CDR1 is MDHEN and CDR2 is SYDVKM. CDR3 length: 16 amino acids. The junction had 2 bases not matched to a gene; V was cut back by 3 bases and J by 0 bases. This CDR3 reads CASSFLAGSNTGELFF. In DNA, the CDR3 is TGTGCCAGCAGTTTCCTAGCGGGATCGAACACCGGGGAGCTGTTTTTT.

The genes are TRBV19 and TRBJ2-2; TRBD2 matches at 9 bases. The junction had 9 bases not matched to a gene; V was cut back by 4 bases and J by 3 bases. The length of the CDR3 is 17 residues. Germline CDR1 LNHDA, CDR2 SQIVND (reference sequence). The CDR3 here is CASSTPRLADHTGELFF. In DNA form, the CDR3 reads TGTGCCAGTAGTACCCCCAGACTAGCGGACCACACCGGGGAGCTGTTTTTT.

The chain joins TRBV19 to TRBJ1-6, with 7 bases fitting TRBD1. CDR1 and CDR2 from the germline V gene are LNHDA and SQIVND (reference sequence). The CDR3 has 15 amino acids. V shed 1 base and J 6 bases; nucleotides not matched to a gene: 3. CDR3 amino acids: CASSIVAGGNSPLHF. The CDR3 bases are TGTGCCAGTAGTATAGTGGCAGGGGGTAATTCACCCCTCCACTTT.

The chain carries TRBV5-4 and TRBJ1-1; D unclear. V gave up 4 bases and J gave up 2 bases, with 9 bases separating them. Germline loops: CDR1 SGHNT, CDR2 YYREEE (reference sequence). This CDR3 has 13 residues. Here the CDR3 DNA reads TGTGCCAGCAGCGTCCGGGATAACACTGAAGCTTTCTTT. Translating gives CASSVRDNTEAFF.

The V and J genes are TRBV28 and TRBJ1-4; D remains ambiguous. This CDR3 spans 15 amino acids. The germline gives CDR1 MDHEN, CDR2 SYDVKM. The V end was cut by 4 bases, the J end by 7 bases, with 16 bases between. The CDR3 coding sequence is TGTGCCAGCAGTTCTCCCGGGAGGAGGGCTGAAAAACTGTTTTTT. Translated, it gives CASSSPGRRAEKLFF.

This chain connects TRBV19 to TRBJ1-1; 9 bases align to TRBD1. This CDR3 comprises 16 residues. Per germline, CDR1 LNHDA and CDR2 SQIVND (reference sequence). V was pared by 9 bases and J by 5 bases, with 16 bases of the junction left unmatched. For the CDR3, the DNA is TGTGCCAGCACTCAAACAGCGGGACAGGGTCGGACTGAAGCTTTCTTT. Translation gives CASTQTAGQGRTEAFF.

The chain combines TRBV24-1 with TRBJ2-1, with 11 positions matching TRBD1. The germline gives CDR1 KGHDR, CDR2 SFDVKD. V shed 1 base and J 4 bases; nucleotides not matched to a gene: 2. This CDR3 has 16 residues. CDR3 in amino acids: CATSDFGQGAYNEQFF. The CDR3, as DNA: TGTGCCACCAGTGATTTTGGACAGGGGGCTTACAATGAGCAGTTCTTC.

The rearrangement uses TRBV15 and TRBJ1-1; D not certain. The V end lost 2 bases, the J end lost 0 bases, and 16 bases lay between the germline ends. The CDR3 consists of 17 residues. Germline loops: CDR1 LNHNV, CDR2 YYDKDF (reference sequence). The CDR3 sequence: CATSRSGSYSMNTEAFF. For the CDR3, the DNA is TGTGCCACCAGCAGATCAGGTTCATACAGCATGAACACTGAAGCTTTCTTT.

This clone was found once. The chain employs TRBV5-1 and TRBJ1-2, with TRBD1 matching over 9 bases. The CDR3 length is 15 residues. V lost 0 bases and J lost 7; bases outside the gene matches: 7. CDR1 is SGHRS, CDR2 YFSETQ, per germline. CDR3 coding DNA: TGCGCCAGCAGCTTGGCGGGGACAGGGCTTCCTGGCTACACCTTC. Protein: CASSLAGTGLPGYTF.

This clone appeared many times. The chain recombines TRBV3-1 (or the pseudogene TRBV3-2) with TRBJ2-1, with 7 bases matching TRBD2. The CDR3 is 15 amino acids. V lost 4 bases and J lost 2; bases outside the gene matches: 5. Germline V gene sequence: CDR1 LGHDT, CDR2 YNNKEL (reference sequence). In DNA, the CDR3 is TGTGCCAGCAGCCCGCGGGGGTGGACCTACAATGAGCAGTTCTTC. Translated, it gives CASSPRGWTYNEQFF.

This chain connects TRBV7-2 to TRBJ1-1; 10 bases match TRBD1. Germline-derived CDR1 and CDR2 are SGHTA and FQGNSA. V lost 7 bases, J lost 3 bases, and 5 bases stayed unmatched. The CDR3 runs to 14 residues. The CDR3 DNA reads TGTGCCAGCAAGACCGGGACAGGGGACACTGAAGCTTTCTTT. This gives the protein CASKTGTGDTEAFF.

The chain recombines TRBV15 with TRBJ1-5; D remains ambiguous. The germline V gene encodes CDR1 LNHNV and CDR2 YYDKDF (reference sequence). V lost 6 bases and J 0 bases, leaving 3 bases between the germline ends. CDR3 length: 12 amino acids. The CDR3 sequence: CATSLSNQPQHF. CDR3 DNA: TGTGCCACCAGTCTTAGCAATCAGCCCCAGCATTTT.

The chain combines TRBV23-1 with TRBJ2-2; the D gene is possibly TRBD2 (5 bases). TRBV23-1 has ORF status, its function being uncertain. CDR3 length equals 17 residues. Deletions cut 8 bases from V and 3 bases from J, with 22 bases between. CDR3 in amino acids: CASGSKELDSHTGELFF. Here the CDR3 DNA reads TGCGCCAGCGGCAGTAAAGAGCTGGACTCACACACCGGGGAGCTGTTTTTT.

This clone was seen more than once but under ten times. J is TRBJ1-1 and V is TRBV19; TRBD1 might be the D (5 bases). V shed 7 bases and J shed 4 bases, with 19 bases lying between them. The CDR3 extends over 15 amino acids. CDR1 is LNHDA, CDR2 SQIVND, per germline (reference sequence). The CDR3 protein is CASTPRGQELTEAFF. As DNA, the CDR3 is TGTGCCAGTACCCCCCGAGGACAAGAGCTCACTGAAGCTTTCTTT.

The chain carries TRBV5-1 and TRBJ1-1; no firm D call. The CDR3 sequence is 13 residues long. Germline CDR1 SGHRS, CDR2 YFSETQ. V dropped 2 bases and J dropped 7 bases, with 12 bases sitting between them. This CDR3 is CASSFRSPLEAFF. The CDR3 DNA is TGCGCCAGCAGCTTTAGGAGTCCACTTGAAGCTTTCTTT.

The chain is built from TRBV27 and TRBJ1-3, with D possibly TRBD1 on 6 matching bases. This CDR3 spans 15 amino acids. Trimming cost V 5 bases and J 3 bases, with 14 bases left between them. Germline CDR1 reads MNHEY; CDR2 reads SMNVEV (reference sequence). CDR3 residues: CASSRPGAGGNTIYF. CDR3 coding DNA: TGTGCCAGCAGTCGGCCAGGGGCCGGTGGAAACACCATATATTTT.

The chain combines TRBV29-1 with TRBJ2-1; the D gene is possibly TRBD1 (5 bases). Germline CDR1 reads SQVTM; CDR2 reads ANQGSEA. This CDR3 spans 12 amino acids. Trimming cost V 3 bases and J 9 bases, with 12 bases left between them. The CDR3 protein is CSVEMSRGEQFF. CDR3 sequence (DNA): TGCAGCGTTGAGATGAGTAGGGGTGAGCAGTTCTTC.

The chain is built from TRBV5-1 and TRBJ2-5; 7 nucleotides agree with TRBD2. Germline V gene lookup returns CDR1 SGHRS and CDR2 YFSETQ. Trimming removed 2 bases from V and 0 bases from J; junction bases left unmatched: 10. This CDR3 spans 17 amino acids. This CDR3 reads CASSLGPSGQYQETQYF. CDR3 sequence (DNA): TGCGCCAGCAGCTTAGGACCTAGCGGCCAGTACCAAGAGACCCAGTACTTC. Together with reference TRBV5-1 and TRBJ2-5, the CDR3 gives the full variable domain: KAGVTQTPRYLIKTRGQQVTLSCSPISGHRSVSWYQQTPGQGLQFLFEYFSETQRNKGNFPGRFSGRQFSNSRSEMNVSTLELGDSALYLCASSLGPSGQYQETQYFGPGTRLLVL.

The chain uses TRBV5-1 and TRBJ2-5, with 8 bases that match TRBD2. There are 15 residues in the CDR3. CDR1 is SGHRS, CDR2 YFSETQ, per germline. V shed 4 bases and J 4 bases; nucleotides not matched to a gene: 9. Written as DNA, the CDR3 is TGCGCCAGCAGCCCGTTTAGCGGGGTGAGAGAGACCCAGTACTTC. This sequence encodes CASSPFSGVRETQYF.

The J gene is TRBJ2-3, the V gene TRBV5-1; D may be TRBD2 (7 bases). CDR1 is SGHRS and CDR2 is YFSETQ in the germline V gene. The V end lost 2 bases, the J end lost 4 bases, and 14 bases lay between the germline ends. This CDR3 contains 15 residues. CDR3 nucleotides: TGCGCCAGCAGCTTTCGCGGGGGCGAGGCAGATACGCAGTATTTT. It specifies CASSFRGGEADTQYF.

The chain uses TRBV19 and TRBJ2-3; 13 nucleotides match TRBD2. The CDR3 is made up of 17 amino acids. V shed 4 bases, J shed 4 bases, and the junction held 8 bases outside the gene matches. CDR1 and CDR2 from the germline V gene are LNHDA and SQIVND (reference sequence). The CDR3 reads CASSRDRTSGGADTQYF. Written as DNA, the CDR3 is TGTGCCAGTAGTAGGGATCGGACTAGCGGGGGTGCAGATACGCAGTATTTT.

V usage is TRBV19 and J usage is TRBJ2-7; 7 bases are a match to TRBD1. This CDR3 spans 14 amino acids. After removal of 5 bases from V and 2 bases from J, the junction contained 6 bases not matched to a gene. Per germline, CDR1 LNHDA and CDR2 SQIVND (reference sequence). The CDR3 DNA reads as TGTGCCAGTAGTGCCGGACAGGCCGCCTACGAGCAGTACTTC. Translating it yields CASSAGQAAYEQYF.

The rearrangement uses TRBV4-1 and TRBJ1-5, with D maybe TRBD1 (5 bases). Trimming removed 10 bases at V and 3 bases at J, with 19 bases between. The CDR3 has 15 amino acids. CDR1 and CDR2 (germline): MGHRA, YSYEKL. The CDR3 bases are TGCGCCACCGCGCTGGGGGGGGGTGTCAATCAGCCCCAGCATTTT. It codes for CATALGGGVNQPQHF.

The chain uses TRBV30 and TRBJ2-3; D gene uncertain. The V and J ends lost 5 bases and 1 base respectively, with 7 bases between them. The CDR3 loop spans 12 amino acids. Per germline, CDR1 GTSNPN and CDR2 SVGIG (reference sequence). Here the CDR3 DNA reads TGTGCCTGGGATCAGGGCACAGATACGCAGTATTTT. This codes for CAWDQGTDTQYF.